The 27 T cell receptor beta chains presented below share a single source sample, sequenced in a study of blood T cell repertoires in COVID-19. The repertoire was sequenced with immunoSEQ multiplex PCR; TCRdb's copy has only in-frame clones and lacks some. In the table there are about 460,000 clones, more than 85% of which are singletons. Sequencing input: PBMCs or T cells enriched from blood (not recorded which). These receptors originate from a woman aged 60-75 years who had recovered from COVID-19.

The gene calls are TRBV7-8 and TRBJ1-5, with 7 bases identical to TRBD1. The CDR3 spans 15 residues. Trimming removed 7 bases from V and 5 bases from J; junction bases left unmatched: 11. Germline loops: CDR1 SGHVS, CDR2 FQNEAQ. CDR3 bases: TGTGCCAGCACTCCGTCCGACAGGGCTGATCAGCCCCAGCATTTT. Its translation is CASTPSDRADQPQHF.

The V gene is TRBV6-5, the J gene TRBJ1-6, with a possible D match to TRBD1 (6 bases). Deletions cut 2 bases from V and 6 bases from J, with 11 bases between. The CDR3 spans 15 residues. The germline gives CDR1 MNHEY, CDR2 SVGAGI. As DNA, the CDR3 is TGTGCCAGCAGTTACAGCGACAGGCCTAATTCACCCCTCCACTTT. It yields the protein CASSYSDRPNSPLHF.

CDR3: CASSPTLTGGSGYTF. CDR3 nucleotides: TGTGCCAGCAGCCCCACCTTGACAGGGGGCTCTGGCTACACCTTC. J is TRBJ1-2 and V is TRBV14; 10 positions agree with TRBD1. The J segment lost 7 bases and the V segment lost 4 bases, leaving 9 bases of the junction unmatched. The CDR3 loop spans 15 amino acids. Germline V CDR1 and CDR2: SGHDN, FVKESK.

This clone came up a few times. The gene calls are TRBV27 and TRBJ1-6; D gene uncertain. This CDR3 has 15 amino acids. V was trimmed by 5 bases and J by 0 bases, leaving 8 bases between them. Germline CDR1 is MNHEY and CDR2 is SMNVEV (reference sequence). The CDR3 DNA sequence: TGTGCCAGCAGTCCCCCAGGCTCCTATAATTCACCCCTCCACTTT. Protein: CASSPPGSYNSPLHF.

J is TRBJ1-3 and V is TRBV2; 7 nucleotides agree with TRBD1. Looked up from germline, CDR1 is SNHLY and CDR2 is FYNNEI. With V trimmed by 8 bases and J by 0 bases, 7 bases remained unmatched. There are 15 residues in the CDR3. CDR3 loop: CASSGQPSSGNTIYF. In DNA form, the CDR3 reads TGTGCCAGCTCGGGACAGCCCAGCTCTGGAAACACCATATATTTT.

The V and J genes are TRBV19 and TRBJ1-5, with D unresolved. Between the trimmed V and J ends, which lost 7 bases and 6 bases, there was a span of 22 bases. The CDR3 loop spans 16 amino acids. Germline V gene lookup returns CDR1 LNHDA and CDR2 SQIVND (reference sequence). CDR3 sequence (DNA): TGTGCCAGTACCCCGAGTCCCTCCACCTATGGTCAGCCCCAGCATTTT. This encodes CASTPSPSTYGQPQHF.

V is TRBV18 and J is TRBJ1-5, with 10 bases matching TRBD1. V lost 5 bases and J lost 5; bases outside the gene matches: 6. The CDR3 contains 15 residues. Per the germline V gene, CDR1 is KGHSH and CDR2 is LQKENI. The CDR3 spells CASSFGTGEDQPQHF. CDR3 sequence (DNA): TGTGCCAGCTCATTCGGGACAGGGGAAGATCAGCCCCAGCATTTT.

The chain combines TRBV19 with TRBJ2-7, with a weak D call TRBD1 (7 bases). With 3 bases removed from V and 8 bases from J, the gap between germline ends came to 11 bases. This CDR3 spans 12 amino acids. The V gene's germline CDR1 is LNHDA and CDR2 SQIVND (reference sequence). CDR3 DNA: TGTGCCAGTAGTATGCCAGGGGGGAAGCAGTACTTC. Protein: CASSMPGGKQYF. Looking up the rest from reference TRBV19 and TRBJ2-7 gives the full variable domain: DGGITQSPKYLFRKEGQNVTLSCEQNLNHDAMYWYRQDPGQGLRLIYYSQIVNDFQKGDIAEGYSVSREKKESFPLTVTSAQKNPTAFYLCASSMPGGKQYFGPGTRLTVT.

The CDR3 sequence: CASSYRGFYTEAFF. CDR3 in DNA: TGTGCCAGCAGCTATAGAGGGTTTTACACTGAAGCTTTCTTT. This chain links TRBV14 with TRBJ1-1; D is ambiguous. CDR3 size: 14 residues. Trimming cost V 5 bases and J 3 bases, with 13 bases left between them. Germline lookup yields CDR1 SGHDN and CDR2 FVKESK.

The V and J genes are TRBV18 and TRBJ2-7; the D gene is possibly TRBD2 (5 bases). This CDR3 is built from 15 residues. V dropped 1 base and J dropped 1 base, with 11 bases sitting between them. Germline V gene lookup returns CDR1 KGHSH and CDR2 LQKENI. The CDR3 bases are TGTGCCAGCTCACCACTATCTTCGGGGTCCTACGAGCAGTACTTC. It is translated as CASSPLSSGSYEQYF. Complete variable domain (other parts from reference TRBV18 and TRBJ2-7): NAGVMQNPRHLVRRRGQEARLRCSPMKGHSHVYWYRQLPEEGLKFMVYLQKENIIDESGMPKERFSAEFPKEGPSILRIQQVVRGDSAAYFCASSPLSSGSYEQYFGPGTRLTVT.

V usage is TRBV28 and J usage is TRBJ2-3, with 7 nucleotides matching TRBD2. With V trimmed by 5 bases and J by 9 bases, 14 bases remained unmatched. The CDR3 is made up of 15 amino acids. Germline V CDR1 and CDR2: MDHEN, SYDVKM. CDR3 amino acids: CASSPRGTTSETQYF. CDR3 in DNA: TGTGCCAGCAGTCCTCGTGGGACTACATCCGAAACGCAGTATTTT. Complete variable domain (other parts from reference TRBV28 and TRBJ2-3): DVKVTQSSRYLVKRTGEKVFLECVQDMDHENMFWYRQDPGLGLRLIYFSYDVKMKEKGDIPEGYSVSREKKERFSLILESASTNQTSMYLCASSPRGTTSETQYFGPGTRLTVL.

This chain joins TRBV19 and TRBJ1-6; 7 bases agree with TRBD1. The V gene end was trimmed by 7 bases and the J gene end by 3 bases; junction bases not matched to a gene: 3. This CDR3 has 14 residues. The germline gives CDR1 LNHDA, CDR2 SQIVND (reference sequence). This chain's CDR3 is CASTRDSYNSPLHF. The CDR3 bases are TGTGCCAGTACCCGGGACAGCTATAATTCACCCCTCCACTTT.

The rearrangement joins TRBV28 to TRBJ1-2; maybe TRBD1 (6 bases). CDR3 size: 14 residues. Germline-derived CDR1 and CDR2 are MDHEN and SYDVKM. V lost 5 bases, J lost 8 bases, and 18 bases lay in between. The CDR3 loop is CASSLIYRVLGYTF. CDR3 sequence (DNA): TGTGCCAGCAGTCTAATATACAGGGTCTTGGGCTACACCTTC.

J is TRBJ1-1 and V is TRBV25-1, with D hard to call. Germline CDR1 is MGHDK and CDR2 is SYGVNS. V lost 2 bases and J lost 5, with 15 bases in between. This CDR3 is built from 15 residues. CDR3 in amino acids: CASSERTLLETEAFF. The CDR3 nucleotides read TGTGCCAGCAGTGAAAGAACTCTGTTAGAAACTGAAGCTTTCTTT.

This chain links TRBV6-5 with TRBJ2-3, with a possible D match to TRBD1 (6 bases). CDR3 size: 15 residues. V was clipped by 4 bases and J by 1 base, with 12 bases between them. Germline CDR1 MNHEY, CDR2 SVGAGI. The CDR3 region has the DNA TGTGCCAGCAGTTTTGGACAGTTAGGCACAGATACGCAGTATTTT. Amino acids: CASSFGQLGTDTQYF.

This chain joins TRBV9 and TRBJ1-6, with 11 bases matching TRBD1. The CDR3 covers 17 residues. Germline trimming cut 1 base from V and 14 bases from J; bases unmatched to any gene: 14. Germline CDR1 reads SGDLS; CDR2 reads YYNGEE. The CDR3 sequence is CASSVRKRTGGNIALHF. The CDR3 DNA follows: TGTGCCAGCAGCGTACGTAAACGGACAGGGGGCAACATAGCCCTCCACTTT.

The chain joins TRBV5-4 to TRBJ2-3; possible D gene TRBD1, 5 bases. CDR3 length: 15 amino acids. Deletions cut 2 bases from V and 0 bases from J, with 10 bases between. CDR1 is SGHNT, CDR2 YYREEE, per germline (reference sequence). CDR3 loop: CASSLRTPSTDTQYF. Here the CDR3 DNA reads TGTGCCAGCAGCTTAAGGACACCGAGCACAGATACGCAGTATTTT.

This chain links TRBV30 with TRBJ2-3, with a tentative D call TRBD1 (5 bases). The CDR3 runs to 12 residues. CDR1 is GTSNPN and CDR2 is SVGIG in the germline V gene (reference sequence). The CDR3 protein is CASTDSTDTQYF. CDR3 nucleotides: TGTGCGTCGACAGATAGCACAGATACGCAGTATTTT.

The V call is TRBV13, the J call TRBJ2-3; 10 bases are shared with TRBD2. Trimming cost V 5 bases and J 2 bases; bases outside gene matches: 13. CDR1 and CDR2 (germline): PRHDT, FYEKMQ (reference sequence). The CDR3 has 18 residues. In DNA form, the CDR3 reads TGTGCCAGCAGCCCTCTAGTATCAGCGGGGGGGATCACAGATACGCAGTATTTT. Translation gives CASSPLVSAGGITDTQYF.

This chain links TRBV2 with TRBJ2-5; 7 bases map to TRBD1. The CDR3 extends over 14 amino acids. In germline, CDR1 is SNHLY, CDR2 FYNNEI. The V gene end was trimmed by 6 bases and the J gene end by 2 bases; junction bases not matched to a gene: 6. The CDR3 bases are TGTGCCAGCAGCAGACAGGGCGGACAAGAGACCCAGTACTTC. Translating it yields CASSRQGGQETQYF.

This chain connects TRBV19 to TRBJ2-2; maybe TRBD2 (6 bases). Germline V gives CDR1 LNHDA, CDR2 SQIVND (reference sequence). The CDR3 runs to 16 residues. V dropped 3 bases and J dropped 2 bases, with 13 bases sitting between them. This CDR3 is CASSIWRGPNTGELFF. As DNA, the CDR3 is TGTGCCAGTAGTATCTGGAGGGGCCCTAACACCGGGGAGCTGTTTTTT.

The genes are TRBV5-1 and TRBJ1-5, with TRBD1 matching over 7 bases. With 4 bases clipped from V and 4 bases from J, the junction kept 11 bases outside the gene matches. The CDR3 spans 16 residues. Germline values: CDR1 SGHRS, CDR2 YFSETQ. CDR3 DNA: TGCGCCAGCAGCCCGGAGACGGGACAGCCTAATCAGCCCCAGCATTTT. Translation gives CASSPETGQPNQPQHF.

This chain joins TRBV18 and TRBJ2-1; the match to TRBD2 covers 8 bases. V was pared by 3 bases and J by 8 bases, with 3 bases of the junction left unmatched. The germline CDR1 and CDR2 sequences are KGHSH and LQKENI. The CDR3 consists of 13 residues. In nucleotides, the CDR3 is TGTGCCAGCTCACCCGGGGGGGATGATGAGCAGTTCTTC. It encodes CASSPGGDDEQFF.

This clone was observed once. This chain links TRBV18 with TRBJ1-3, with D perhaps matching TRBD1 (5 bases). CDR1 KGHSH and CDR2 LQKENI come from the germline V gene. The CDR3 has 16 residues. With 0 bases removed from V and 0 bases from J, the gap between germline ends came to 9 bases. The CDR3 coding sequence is TGTGCCAGCTCACCACCCAGGGAGGTCTCTGGAAACACCATATATTTT. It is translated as CASSPPREVSGNTIYF.

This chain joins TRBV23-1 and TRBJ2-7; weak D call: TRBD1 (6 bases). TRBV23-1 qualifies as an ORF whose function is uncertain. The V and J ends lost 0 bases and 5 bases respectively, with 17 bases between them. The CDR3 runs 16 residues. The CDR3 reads CASSQSTQGSEDEQYV. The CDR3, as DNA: TGCGCCAGCAGTCAATCGACACAGGGTAGCGAGGACGAGCAGTACGTC.

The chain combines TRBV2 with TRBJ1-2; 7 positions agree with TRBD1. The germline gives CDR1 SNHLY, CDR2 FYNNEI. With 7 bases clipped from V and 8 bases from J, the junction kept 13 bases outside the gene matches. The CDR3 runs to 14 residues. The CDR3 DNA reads TGTGCCAGCAAATCCGACAGGGCACTAGGCGGCTACACCTTC. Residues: CASKSDRALGGYTF.

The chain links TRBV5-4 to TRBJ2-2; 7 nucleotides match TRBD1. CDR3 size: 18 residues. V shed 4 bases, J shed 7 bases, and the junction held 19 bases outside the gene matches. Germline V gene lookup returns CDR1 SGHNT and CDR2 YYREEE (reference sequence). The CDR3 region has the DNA TGTGCCAGCAGCCCCCTCCCGACAGGGATCCATCCCGACGGGGAGCTGTTTTTT. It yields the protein CASSPLPTGIHPDGELFF.